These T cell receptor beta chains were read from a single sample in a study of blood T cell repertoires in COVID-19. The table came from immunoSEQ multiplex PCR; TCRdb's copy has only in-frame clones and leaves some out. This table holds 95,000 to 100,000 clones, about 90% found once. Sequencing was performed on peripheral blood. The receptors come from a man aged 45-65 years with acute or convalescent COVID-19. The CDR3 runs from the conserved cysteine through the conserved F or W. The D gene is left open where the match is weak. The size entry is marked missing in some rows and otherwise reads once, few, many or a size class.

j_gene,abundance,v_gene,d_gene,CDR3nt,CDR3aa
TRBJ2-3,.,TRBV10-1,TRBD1,TGCGCCAGCAGTTTACAGGGGGCTGGCACAGATACGCAGTATTTT,CASSLQGAGTDTQYF
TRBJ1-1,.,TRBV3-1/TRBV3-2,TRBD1,TGTGCCAGCAGCCCGGGACAGAGGAGGGACACTGAAGTTTTCTTT,CASSPGQRRDTEVFF
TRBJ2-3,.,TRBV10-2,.,TGCGCCAGCAGTGATGGTGTGGGGGCGGTCACAGATACGCAGTATTTT,CASSDGVGAVTDTQYF
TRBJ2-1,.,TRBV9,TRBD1,TGTGCCAGCAGCGTAGTCCCGACAGGGGGGTACAATGAGCAGTTCTTC,CASSVVPTGGYNEQFF
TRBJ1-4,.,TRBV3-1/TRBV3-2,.,TGTGCCAGCAGCCCCCTCGGGGTCAGGGAAGGGGGACTGTTTTTT,CASSPLGVREGGLFF
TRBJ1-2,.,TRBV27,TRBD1,TGTGCCAGCAGCCAAGGGACAGGAAACTATGGCTACACCTTC,CASSQGTGNYGYTF
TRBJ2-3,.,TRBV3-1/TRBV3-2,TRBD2,TGTGCCAGCAGCCTAACGGGGACTAGCGGGATAAGCACAGATACGCAGTATTTT,CASSLTGTSGISTDTQYF
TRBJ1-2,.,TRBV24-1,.,TGTGCCACCAGTGATTGGTCGACAAACTATGGCTACACCTTC,CATSDWSTNYGYTF
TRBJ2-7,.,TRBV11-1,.,TGTGCCAGCAGCCCCCTGGACAGTGAAATATCCTACGAGCAGTACTTC,CASSPLDSEISYEQYF
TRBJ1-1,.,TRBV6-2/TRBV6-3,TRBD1,TGTGCCAGCAGTACCGGGACAGGGGCCACTGAAGCTTTCTTT,CASSTGTGATEAFF
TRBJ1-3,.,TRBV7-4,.,TGTGCCAGCAGCTCCCGGGATCCCGATGGCTTTAGCTCTGGAAACACCATATATTTT,CASSSRDPDGFSSGNTIYF
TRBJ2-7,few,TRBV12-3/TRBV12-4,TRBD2,TGTGCCAGCAGTTTAACGGGGGGAGAGCAGTACTTC,CASSLTGGEQYF
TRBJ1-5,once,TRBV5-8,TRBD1,TGTGCCAGCAGCAAGGGACAGGTAAATAGCAATCAGCCCCAGCATTTT,CASSKGQVNSNQPQHF
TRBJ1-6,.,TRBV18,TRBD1,TGTGCCAGCTCACCGGACAGGAAGAATTCACCCCTCCACTTT,CASSPDRKNSPLHF
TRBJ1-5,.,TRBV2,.,TGTGCCAGCAGTCAACAGGGAAACTCCGATCAGCCCCAGCATTTT,CASSQQGNSDQPQHF